Each of the 24 T cell receptor beta chains below was sequenced from the same sample in a study of T-cell reconstitution after alpha-beta-depleted transplantation in children. Preparation of the TCRbeta library used unique molecular identifiers. TCRdb reprocessed the PCR reads with MiXCR, giving one entry per CDR3 protein. The sample lists about 400,000 distinct CDR3 sequences, about 20% occurring once. Sequences were derived from PBMCs from the stem cell graft donor, sampled from the stem cell graft. These receptors were taken from a human donor who donated a stem cell graft to a child with acute myeloid leukemia.

This clonotype showed up many times. The rearrangement joins TRBV7-6 to TRBJ2-3; D is ambiguous. The V end was cut by 1 base, the J end by 0 bases, with 11 bases between. The CDR3 extends over 16 amino acids. Looked up from germline, CDR1 is SGHVS and CDR2 is FNYEAQ. CDR3 sequence reads: CASSLVGGRSTDTQYF. CDR3 nucleotides: TGTGCCAGCAGCTTAGTTGGCGGAAGAAGCACAGATACGCAGTATTTT.

This chain joins TRBV20-1 and TRBJ2-5, with 8 nucleotides matching TRBD1. Germline V CDR1 and CDR2: DFQATT, SNEGSKA (reference sequence). The CDR3 is 13 residues long. V lost 7 bases and J lost 2; bases outside the gene matches: 6. The CDR3 loop reads CSGRRDRQETQYF. CDR3 coding DNA: TGCAGTGGGCGGCGGGACAGGCAAGAGACCCAGTACTTC.

The V call is TRBV6-2 or TRBV6-3, the J call TRBJ2-3; D gene uncertain. V was trimmed by 3 bases and J by 3 bases, leaving 10 bases between them. The germline V gene has CDR1 MNHEY and CDR2 SVGEGT. CDR3 length: 14 amino acids. The CDR3 is CASSYRGVTDTQYF. CDR3 DNA sequence: TGTGCCAGCAGTTATCGCGGAGTGACAGATACGCAGTATTTT.

This clonotype was detected a few times. The chain has TRBV12-3 or TRBV12-4 and TRBJ2-2, with 11 positions matching TRBD2. Trimming cost V 10 bases and J 3 bases; bases outside gene matches: 4. The length of the CDR3 is 14 residues. CDR3 region: CATLAGGHTGELFF. CDR3 DNA sequence: TGTGCCACCCTAGCGGGAGGTCACACCGGGGAGCTGTTTTTT.

This clonotype showed up many times. This chain uses TRBV29-1 with TRBJ2-7; 7 bases align to TRBD1. This CDR3 spans 12 amino acids. Germline V gives CDR1 SQVTM, CDR2 ANQGSEA. V shed 7 bases and J 2 bases; nucleotides not matched to a gene: 5. The CDR3 sequence: CSGQGSTYEQYF. The CDR3 nucleotides read TGCAGCGGACAGGGATCCACCTACGAGCAGTACTTC.

This clonotype was seen more than once but under ten times. This rearrangement joins TRBV29-1 to TRBJ2-1; D might be TRBD2 (6 bases). Germline values: CDR1 SQVTM, CDR2 ANQGSEA. V lost 6 bases to trimming and J lost 0 bases, with 18 bases between them. The CDR3 sequence is 16 residues long. Here the CDR3 reads CSVHPASVNSYNEQFF. The CDR3 DNA is TGCAGCGTGCATCCGGCTAGCGTCAACTCCTACAATGAGCAGTTCTTC.

This clonotype was counted only a few times. The chain employs TRBV5-1 and TRBJ2-7; 10 bases align to TRBD1. J lost 5 bases, V lost 4 bases, and 6 bases had no gene match. This CDR3 is 14 amino acids long. The V gene's germline CDR1 is SGHRS and CDR2 YFSETQ. CDR3 protein: CASSTGQGPNEQYF. The DNA for the CDR3 is TGCGCCAGCAGCACGGGACAGGGGCCCAACGAGCAGTACTTC.

This clonotype has ten or more counts. In DNA, the CDR3 is TGTGCCATCAGTGAGTCGTCAGGGGGCGCCTACAATGAGCAGTTCTTC. Its translation is CAISESSGGAYNEQFF. The rearrangement joins TRBV10-3 to TRBJ2-1; 8 positions match TRBD1. V trimming: 0 bases; J trimming: 2 bases; junction bases outside the gene matches: 3. The germline gives CDR1 ENHRY, CDR2 SYGVKD. CDR3 length: 16 residues.

J is TRBJ2-3 and V is TRBV29-1; D assignment may be TRBD1 or TRBD2 (5 bases each). The germline V gene encodes CDR1 SQVTM and CDR2 ANQGSEA. The CDR3 extends over 13 amino acids. With 8 bases removed from V and 2 bases from J, the gap between germline ends came to 14 bases. The CDR3 reads CSSSGTYTDTQYF. As DNA, the CDR3 is TGCAGCTCCTCCGGGACCTACACAGATACGCAGTATTTT.

V and J are TRBV5-1 and TRBJ2-3; D is uncertain. V was shortened by 4 bases and J by 2 bases, with 11 bases between the two germline ends. Germline CDR1 is SGHRS and CDR2 is YFSETQ. CDR3 length: 14 amino acids. Written as DNA, the CDR3 is TGCGCCAGCAGCCCCGACTCCACCACAGATACGCAGTATTTT. Its translation: CASSPDSTTDTQYF.

The chain has TRBV28 and TRBJ2-1, with D tentatively TRBD1 or TRBD2 (6 bases each). Per the germline V gene, CDR1 is MDHEN and CDR2 is SYDVKM. Trimming shortened V by 5 bases and J by 12 bases, and 14 bases separated the two germline ends. This CDR3 region has 12 residues. CDR3 amino acids: CASSVPGAGQFF. The DNA of the CDR3 is TGTGCCAGCAGTGTTCCGGGGGCAGGGCAGTTCTTC. The full variable domain, rest sourced from reference TRBV28 and TRBJ2-1, is DVKVTQSSRYLVKRTGEKVFLECVQDMDHENMFWYRQDPGLGLRLIYFSYDVKMKEKGDIPEGYSVSREKKERFSLILESASTNQTSMYLCASSVPGAGQFFGPGTRLTVL.

Ten or more counts support this clonotype. This CDR3 reads CSATPGQGPSYEQYF. The CDR3 region has the DNA TGCAGTGCTACCCCGGGACAGGGGCCATCCTACGAGCAGTACTTC. V usage is TRBV20-1 and J usage is TRBJ2-7; 10 bases map to TRBD1. The CDR3 has 15 amino acids. V lost 4 bases and J lost 1; bases outside the gene matches: 7. Germline V gene sequence: CDR1 DFQATT, CDR2 SNEGSKA (reference sequence).

This clonotype was seen many times. The chain couples TRBV12-3 or TRBV12-4 to TRBJ2-5; D remains unclear. V lost 3 bases and J 4 bases, leaving 3 bases between the germline ends. CDR3 length: 11 residues. The CDR3 sequence is CASSLVETQYF. In DNA form, the CDR3 reads TGTGCCAGCAGTTTGGTAGAGACCCAGTACTTC.

The table lists this clonotype with many counts. J is TRBJ2-1 and V is TRBV20-1; D not certain. The CDR3 totals 13 residues. V was cut by 2 bases and J by 10 bases, with 15 bases left in between. Germline loops: CDR1 DFQATT, CDR2 SNEGSKA (reference sequence). CDR3 coding DNA: TGCAGTGCTAGACCGACTCGAAATGGGGAGCAGTTCTTC. Its protein product is CSARPTRNGEQFF.

The sample holds many counts of this clonotype. V and J are TRBV20-1 and TRBJ2-1, with TRBD2 identical over 10 bases. Germline V gene data show CDR1 as DFQATT and CDR2 as SNEGSKA (reference sequence). The CDR3 spans 15 residues. The junction had 12 bases not matched to a gene; V was cut back by 4 bases and J by 9 bases. CDR3 protein: CSANDDLLAGTEQFF. CDR3 bases: TGCAGTGCTAACGACGACCTACTAGCGGGGACTGAGCAGTTCTTC.

The rearrangement links TRBV28 to TRBJ2-7; 8 bases are a match to TRBD2. CDR1 and CDR2 (germline): MDHEN, SYDVKM. The trim removed 8 bases at V and 0 bases at J, leaving 3 bases unmatched. This CDR3 spans 13 amino acids. The CDR3 region is CASGGTSSYEQYF. CDR3 nucleotide sequence: TGTGCCAGCGGCGGGACTAGCTCCTACGAGCAGTACTTC.

This chain connects TRBV6-5 to TRBJ2-1, with no clear D. Germline CDR1 MNHEY, CDR2 SVGAGI. Trimming pared 0 bases from V and 14 bases from J, leaving 17 bases between. This CDR3 has 14 residues. The CDR3, as DNA: TGTGCCAGCAGTTACTCGATGGCCGGCGGTAGCAAGTTCTTC. Its translation is CASSYSMAGGSKFF.

This clonotype turned up a few times. This rearrangement joins TRBV29-1 to TRBJ2-5, with D possibly being TRBD2 (6 bases). From germline, CDR1 is SQVTM and CDR2 ANQGSEA. The CDR3 has 12 residues. Trimming took 7 bases from V and 1 from J, leaving 10 bases between them. The CDR3 loop reads CSAGDFQETQYF. The DNA of the CDR3 is TGCAGCGCTGGGGACTTCCAAGAGACCCAGTACTTC.

This clonotype was counted a few times. The chain combines TRBV12-3 or TRBV12-4 with TRBJ2-1, with D unresolved. The length of the CDR3 is 13 residues. Trimming pared 6 bases from V and 2 bases from J, leaving 8 bases between. This chain's CDR3 is CASSFGPYNEQFF. Written as DNA, the CDR3 is TGTGCCAGCAGCTTCGGGCCCTACAATGAGCAGTTCTTC.

This clonotype has a count of ten or more. The chain uses TRBV5-1 and TRBJ2-7; 11 bases fit TRBD1. J lost 7 bases, V lost 4 bases, and 10 bases had no gene match. Germline V gene lookup returns CDR1 SGHRS and CDR2 YFSETQ. This CDR3 is 15 amino acids long. CDR3 residues: CASSPRTGGLGEQYF. The DNA of the CDR3 is TGCGCCAGCAGCCCGAGGACAGGGGGCCTGGGTGAGCAGTACTTC.

Many counts were recorded for this clonotype. The chain employs TRBV6-1 and TRBJ2-7, with D perhaps TRBD1 (6 bases). CDR1 is MNHNS and CDR2 is SASEGT in the germline V gene. Trimming shortened V by 1 base and J by 2 bases, and 15 bases separated the two germline ends. The CDR3 consists of 16 residues. In DNA, the CDR3 is TGTGCCAGCAGTGAAGGTTTTAACAGGGACACCTACGAGCAGTACTTC. Translating it yields CASSEGFNRDTYEQYF.

This clonotype was detected a few times. The gene calls are TRBV20-1 and TRBJ2-3; D unclear. The germline V gene has CDR1 DFQATT and CDR2 SNEGSKA (reference sequence). This CDR3 region has 15 residues. V was clipped by 6 bases and J by 4 bases, with 20 bases between them. CDR3 DNA: TGCAGTGCCGACTCCTTCGGACCCTCTGCAGATACGCAGTATTTT. Encoded protein: CSADSFGPSADTQYF.

This clonotype was found a few times. The V gene is TRBV20-1, the J gene TRBJ2-3; D not resolved. Germline assignment: CDR1 DFQATT and CDR2 SNEGSKA (reference sequence). The CDR3 totals 15 residues. The V and J ends lost 2 bases and 0 bases respectively, with 12 bases between them. The CDR3: CSARTFSGSTDTQYF. The CDR3, as DNA: TGCAGTGCTAGAACATTCAGTGGAAGCACAGATACGCAGTATTTT.

As regards this clonotype: One base away lies a much larger clone, so this may be a sequencing read error. V and J are TRBV11-1 and TRBJ1-2, with D tentatively TRBD1 (5 bases). The length of the CDR3 is 13 residues. Per germline, CDR1 SGHAT and CDR2 FQDESV (reference sequence). CDR3 nucleotide sequence: TGTGCCAGCAGCCCCGGGACGGTCTATGGCTACTCCTTC. Translating gives CASSPGTVYGYSF.